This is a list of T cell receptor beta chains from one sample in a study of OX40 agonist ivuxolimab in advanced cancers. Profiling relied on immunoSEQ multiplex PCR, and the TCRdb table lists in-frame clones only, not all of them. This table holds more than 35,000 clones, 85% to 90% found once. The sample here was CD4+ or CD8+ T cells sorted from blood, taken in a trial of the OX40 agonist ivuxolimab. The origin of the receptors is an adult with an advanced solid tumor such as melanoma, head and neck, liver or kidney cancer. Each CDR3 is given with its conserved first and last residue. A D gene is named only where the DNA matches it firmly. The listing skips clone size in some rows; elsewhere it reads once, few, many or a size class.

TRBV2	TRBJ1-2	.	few	TGTGCCAGCGATTCAGGGAACTATGGCTACACCTTC	CASDSGNYGYTF
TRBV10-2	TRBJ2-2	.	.	TGCGCCAGCAGTGCCCCCGGGGAGCTGTTTTTT	CASSAPGELFF
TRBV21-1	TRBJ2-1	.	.	TGTGCCAGCATGAGGCTTACAAGGAAGAGCTCCTACAATGAGCAGTTCTTC	CASMRLTRKSSYNEQFF
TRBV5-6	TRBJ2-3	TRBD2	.	TGTGCCAGCAGCTTGGAGCGGGGGCCTACTCGCGGGGATACGCAGTATTTT	CASSLERGPTRGDTQYF
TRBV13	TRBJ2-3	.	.	TGTGCCAGCAGCTTAGTTGGGACAAAGAAAACAGATACGCAGTATTTT	CASSLVGTKKTDTQYF
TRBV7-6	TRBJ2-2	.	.	TGTGCCAGCAGCTTCTTCGGCAGGGGACGTACCGGGGAGCTGTTTTTT	CASSFFGRGRTGELFF
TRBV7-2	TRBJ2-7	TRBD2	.	TGTGCCAGCAGCTCTAGCGGGGCCTACGAGCAGTACTTC	CASSSSGAYEQYF
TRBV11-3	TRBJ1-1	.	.	TGTGCCAGCAGCTTAGGGGCCAACACTGAAGCTTTCTTT	CASSLGANTEAFF
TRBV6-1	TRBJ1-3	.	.	TGTGCCAGCAGTGAAAGGGGCAGGGCATCTGGAAACACCATATATTTT	CASSERGRASGNTIYF
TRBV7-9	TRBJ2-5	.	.	TGTGCCAGCAGTCTCCGGGACGACGGACAGCAGTACTTC	CASSLRDDGQQYF
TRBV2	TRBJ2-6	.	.	TGTGCCAGCAGTGAAGCGCGCCCGAATGGGGCCAACGTCCTGACTTTC	CASSEARPNGANVLTF
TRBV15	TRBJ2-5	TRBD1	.	TGTGCCACCAGCAGGGGACAGCAAGAGACCCAGTACTTC	CATSRGQQETQYF
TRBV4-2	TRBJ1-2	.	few	TGTGCCAGCAGCCAAGTCGCACAGGCTAACTATGGCTACACCTTC	CASSQVAQANYGYTF
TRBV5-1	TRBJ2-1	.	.	TGCGCCAGCAGCTTGGGGCAGAAGCACAATGAGCAGTTCTTC	CASSLGQKHNEQFF
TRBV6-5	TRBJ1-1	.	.	TGTGCCAGCAGGTGGACGGTGAACACTGAAGCTTTCTTT	CASRWTVNTEAFF
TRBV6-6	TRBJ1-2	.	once	TGTGCCAGCAGCACCAATGGGGACAACTATGGCTACACCTTC	CASSTNGDNYGYTF
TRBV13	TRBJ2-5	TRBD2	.	TGTGCCAGCAGGCGGGGGGGAGAGACCCAGTACTTC	CASRRGGETQYF
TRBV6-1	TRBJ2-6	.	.	TGTGCCAGCAGGGCGGTGAAGTCTGGGGCCAACGTCCTGACTTTC	CASRAVKSGANVLTF
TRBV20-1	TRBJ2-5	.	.	TGCAGTGCTAACTCGGGAGAGACCCAGTACTTC	CSANSGETQYF
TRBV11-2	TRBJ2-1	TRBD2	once	TGTGCCAGCAGCTTAGAGACTAGCGGGGGGGTCTTGCAGTTCTTC	CASSLETSGGVLQFF
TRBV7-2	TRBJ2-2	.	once	TGTGCCAGCAGCACTAGGAGGGCCGGGGAGCTGTTTTTT	CASSTRRAGELFF
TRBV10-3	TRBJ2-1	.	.	TGTGCCATCAGAGGAGGGGAAGGATACAATGAGCAGTTCTTC	CAIRGGEGYNEQFF
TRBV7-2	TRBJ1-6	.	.	TGTGCCAGCAGCTTAGGGACAACTTCACCCCTCCACTTT	CASSLGTTSPLHF
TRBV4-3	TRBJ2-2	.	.	TGCGCCAGCAGCCAAGAGCGAGGGGGCACCGGGGAGCTGTTTTTT	CASSQERGGTGELFF